This TCR beta chain was captured in a study of a mutant IDH1 vaccine in newly diagnosed glioma (dated by TCRdb to the early 2020s). Study-wide context: Vaccination started 4-6 weeks after radiotherapy alone, or was given together with temozolomide cycles in the groups whose treatment included chemotherapy. Of the roughly 32 treated patients, approximately 60% were male and roughly 40% were female, and a mean age of 40.4 years was recorded. Prior to enrollment, patients had been given standard therapy consisting of radiotherapy alone, temozolomide alone, or radiochemotherapy with temozolomide, with the combination given to most patients. The week-35 safety follow-up took place at visit V12, and the week-47 end of study took place at visit V13. Six visits were used for peripheral blood collection: V03 (baseline), V05, V07, V10, V12 and V13. Longitudinal TCRB deep sequencing was done for roughly 23 treated patients, wherever samples were available for exploratory analyses.

The germline V gene specifies SGHVT as CDR1 and SQSDAQ as CDR2. The CDR3 has 12 amino acids, counting the end cysteine and phenylalanine. The kept DNA is CDR3 alone, 36 bases in frame from the first base. Libraries were constructed by the immunoSEQ multiplex PCR assay. Rearranged TCR beta chain sequences were amplified with the hsTCRB Kit following the manufacturer's protocol. Sequencing of TCRB libraries was carried out on an Illumina MiSeq. The study's own analysis went as follows. The kit vendor's proprietary platform handled demultiplexing, trimming and gene mapping. Not all clones reach the TCRdb copy of this immuneACCESS table, which keeps in-frame sequences only. Checked studies attribute under half of the gap to unresolved V genes and leave the rest unexplained. V and J calls plus clone size are reproduced from that table; the DNA served to infer D and trimming. This sample has about 27,000 clones in its table, and roughly four fifths of those were observed once. The ten biggest clones cover approximately 7.5% of the sample.

Comments on this clone: Its antigen remains undetermined. One end of the junction is discordant with germline, which a read error may explain.

General findings and caveats noted by the study authors: According to the authors, sample limitations meant that analyses of patient blood samples could not be reproduced. Pseudoprogression appeared unrelated to alterations in the top peripheral T cell clonotypes detected by TCRB sequencing. Selection of PBMC samples for TCRB deep sequencing was based on availability. Immune responses induced by the vaccine were seen in approximately 93% of patients across multiple MHC alleles.

The sample's time point label, decoded: week 35, safety follow-up. Each vaccine dose was 300 ug of a 20-mer mutant IDH1 peptide in Montanide, given subcutaneously with topical imiquimod. Eight vaccinations were administered to patients in weeks 1, 3, 5, 7, 11, 15, 19 and 23, corresponding to visits V03 through V10. All donors had newly diagnosed IDH1-mutant astrocytomas of WHO grade 3 or 4 that showed loss of nuclear ATRX. The samples were drawn from NOA16, a multicentre, single-arm, open-label phase I trial in Germany that tested a mutant IDH1 peptide vaccine in humans for the first time. The DNeasy Blood and Tissue Kit was used to extract genomic DNA from EDTA blood for TCRB sequencing.

The source of this sequence is a man aged 45-65 years with glioma. In this chain, TRBV7-4 is recombined with TRBJ2-3, with 11 middle bases fitting TRBD2. The specimen was PBMCs, collected from a glioma patient whose treatment included an IDH1 peptide vaccine. The CDR3 reads CRLAGLTDTQYF. At the DNA level, the sequence is TGCCGACTAGCGGGGCTCACAGATACGCAGTATTTT.